This TCR beta chain was recovered during a study of shared clonotypes between healthy human individuals. The V end was cut by 1 base, the J end by 1 base, with 9 bases between. CDR3 length equals 14 residues. CDR1 is SGDLS, CDR2 YYNGEE, per germline. CD4+ cells were split into CD45RA+ naive and CD45RA-negative memory subsets. Clones were sequenced by immunoSEQ multiplex PCR, and TCRdb holds only the in-frame ones, with some missing. The table shows about 2.3 million clones, with 85% to 95% occurring only once. The chain recombines TRBV9 with TRBJ2-7; D is ambiguous. The sequence derives from a man younger than 35 in good health. Some clones in this sample may be carry-over from other donors' samples. Sequenced: naive CD4+ T cells from PBMCs. The subset: CD45RA+ positively selected. CDR3: CASSVREFSYEQYF. In nucleotides, the CDR3 is TGTGCCAGCAGCGTAAGAGAGTTTTCCTACGAGCAGTACTTC.